This T cell receptor (beta chain) was recovered during a study of molecular identifiers for immune sequencing clone quantification (dated 2018 in TCRdb). In the study overall: For a replicate experiment, RNA from roughly 20,000 or 100,000 naive CD8 T cells was divided into five aliquots, and four of the five aliquots were sequenced. CD8 T cells were used in a methods study to benchmark molecular-identifier clustering-based TCR repertoire sequencing (MIDCIRS) and TCR RNA copy counting. Points the paper makes about the study in general: Modeling indicated about 3.1 TCR RNA copies recovered per cell, compared with about 9.4 by digital PCR, which implies a capture efficiency of about 27%. A single cell's worth of spiked-in Jurkat TCR RNA was reported detectable even among 850,000 to 1,000,000 naive CD8 T cells. Spiked-in Jurkat TCR RNA (10 copies' worth), which is not part of the donor repertoire, was contained in the naive libraries. In CMV-specific effector cells, clones with more than 20 RNA copies contained over 99% of molecules, whereas in naive cells such clones contained under 1% of molecules. When barcode sub-clustering was left out, chimeric consensus sequences inflated TCR diversity, with chimeras reaching as high as 47%. The sizes of highly expanded clones could end up underestimated when identical TCR molecules share a barcode.

Taken from the germline V gene, the CDR1 and CDR2 loops are SGHAT and FQNNGV. The CDR3 numbers 15 residues from cysteine through phenylalanine. The sequence is cut down to CDR3 DNA, 45 bases in frame from base 1. Libraries were prepared through PCR. The sample was run on a NextSeq 500. Bulk TCR libraries were generated as previously described, with the TCR primers listed in Table S5 used. Total RNA was purified with the Qiagen AllPrep DNA/RNA kit. Before analysis, reads from multiple sequencing runs of one library were combined. Under the source paper's analysis protocol: Only reads with exact TCR constant sequence were kept, trimmed to 150 nt, and grouped by their 12-nt molecular barcodes. Reads in each barcode group were sub-clustered using a 15% Levenshtein threshold, and a quality-weighted consensus sequence was built for each RNA molecule. Non-functional sequences were filtered out, along with any lower-count sequence sitting one edit away from another sequence. Based on fitting two negative binomial distributions, any barcode sub-cluster with under 20% of the maximum read count was discarded. The public reads were run again by TCRdb, first through fastp at Q25 and then through MiXCR, and only productive beta chains were kept. A single entry per CDR3 protein holds the most common genes and DNA from its merged rows. Clone size and V and J calls follow TCRdb, not the original study. The sample records about 40,000 distinct CDR3 sequences, 24% of which are singletons. The ten largest clones take up approximately 0.89% of the sample.

Libraries of naive CD8 T cells were built from anywhere between about 18,000 and 1,000,000 sorted cells, with 10%, 30% or 50% of the purified RNA used. Naive CD8 T cells were FACS-sorted as CD8+CD4-CCR7+CD45RA+ on a BD FACSAria II into RLT Plus buffer. To test detection sensitivity, Jurkat RNA equal to fewer than 13 TCR copies was added to samples of about 20,000-1,000,000 naive CD8 T cells. Enrichment of CD8 T cells was done with RosetteSep CD8+ T Cell Enrichment Cocktail plus Ficoll-Paque, and ACK red cell lysis came afterward. On this clonotype itself: It has no known antigen specificity. At one end the junction does not follow the germline gene, possibly because of a read error.

Sample: naive CD8+ T cells from blood, with Jurkat cell RNA spiked in. The cell subset or site label on this specimen signifies: FACS-sorted CD8+CD4-CCR7+CD45RA+ naive T cells. The clonotype originates from a human donor in good health. Some libraries in this study had Jurkat cell RNA spiked in. The sequence is built from TRBV11-2 and TRBJ2-3; no D gene call is confident. The sequenced DNA: TGTGCGAGCAGCTTGTTTCCGGACAGCACAGATACGCAGTATTTT. This translates into CASSLFPDSTDTQYF. The full variable domain, with segments outside the CDR3 supplied by the reference TRBV11-2 and TRBJ2-3 proteins, appears as EAGVAQSPRYKIIEKRQSVAFWCNPISGHATLYWYQQILGQGPKLLIQFQNNGVVDDSQLPKDRFSAERLKGVDSTLKIQPAKLEDSAVYLCASSLFPDSTDTQYFGPGTRLTVL.